These T cell receptor beta chains were read from a single sample in a study of blood T cell repertoires in COVID-19. The assay was immunoSEQ multiplex PCR, and TCRdb's table has in-frame clones only and misses some. The data contain 150,000 to 200,000 clones, 85% of them singletons. Sequences were obtained from peripheral blood. The receptors here all came from a human donor with acute or convalescent COVID-19. The donor label of this sample is uncertain. Each CDR3 is given with its conserved first and last residue.

V gene	J gene	CDR3 protein
TRBV6-5	TRBJ1-1	CASTKTGTGPYEAFF
TRBV9	TRBJ2-3	CASSVAIYGHSTDTQYF
TRBV2	TRBJ2-2	CASRARTGGTGELFF
TRBV7-2	TRBJ2-5	CASSLVHRTVQETQYF
TRBV5-4	TRBJ2-3	CASSSGTGADTQYF
TRBV15	TRBJ1-2	CATSRDAGKNYGYTF
TRBV30	TRBJ1-5	CAWGAGQPQHF
TRBV18	TRBJ1-6	CASSPGQGANSPLHF
TRBV11-3	TRBJ2-7	CARQGRVYEQYF
TRBV5-1	TRBJ1-3	CASSLVGGNTIYF
TRBV19	TRBJ2-5	CASSIEGRASETQYF